This TCR beta chain was identified in a study of cytomegalovirus exposure and HLA in healthy donors. Whole-study context: Later analysis reported that the 120 validation repertoires shared the platform of the roughly 700 first-cohort repertoires. Points from the study as a whole: Most TCR sequences were seen very rarely across donors, but some public TCRs occurred in many. The investigators catalogued 164 TCR beta chains as cytomegalovirus-associated. Subsequent analysis found a tendency for first-cohort TCR clusters to co-occur within the 120 or so validation repertoires.

Comments on this clone: Its specificity is not known.

TCRdb keeps only in-frame clones here, not all; method: immunoSEQ multiplex PCR. The sample has approximately 170,000 clones, around 85% seen once. This CDR3 is 14 amino acids long. CDR1 is MDHEN, CDR2 SYDVKM, per germline. V shed 8 bases and J 6 bases; nucleotides not matched to a gene: 12. Material: PBMCs. This chain connects TRBV28 to TRBJ1-2, with 7 nucleotides matching TRBD1. This receptor was identified in a man aged 18 to 30 in good health and CMV-seropositive. The CDR3 DNA sequence: TGTGCCAGCTCGAGGGGGCCCTCGTGGGATGGCTACACCTTC. Its translation: CASSRGPSWDGYTF.